What follows is one TCR beta chain and its context. With 4 bases clipped from V and 4 bases from J, the junction kept 4 bases outside the gene matches. CDR1 and CDR2 (germline): SEHNR, FQNEAQ (reference sequence). This CDR3 has 14 residues. Per the authors' pipeline: Counts of nucleated cells, estimated from reference gene primer amplification, were obtained. Sequencing was performed with immunoSEQ multiplex PCR; in TCRdb, only in-frame clones are kept and a portion is missing. That table gives V, J and clone size, and the DNA gave D and trimming. This sample has around 190,000 clones; 84% occur once, and the top ten carry roughly 13%. This sample is drawn from a study of blood T cell repertoires in COVID-19. For the study at large: Donors in the United States, Italy and Spain gave samples during acute or convalescent COVID-19. PBMCs, B-cell-depleted T cells, or T cells provided the cDNA or gDNA that made up the material.

Sequenced: peripheral blood. This clonotype originated in a human donor in a cohort sampled during active COVID-19. The chain links TRBV7-9 to TRBJ2-5; 9 bases fit TRBD1. The CDR3 spells CASSSGQGGETQYF. CDR3 sequence (DNA): TGTGCCAGCAGCTCGGGACAGGGTGGAGAGACCCAGTACTTC.